This T cell receptor (beta chain) stems from a study of kidney transplant recipient with SARS-CoV-2 infection. A single record per CDR3 protein comes from TCRdb applying MiXCR to the reads. The repertoire holds fewer than 250,000 distinct CDR3 sequences, around 28% seen once, with about 7% in the top ten. V lost 5 bases to trimming and J lost 0 bases; unmatched junction nucleotides: 4. Germline CDR1 and CDR2: SGHVS and FNYEAQ. The CDR3 covers 16 residues. This clonotype was seen ten or more times. This clonotype was obtained from a male patient aged 30 to 40 who had COVID-19 and was a kidney transplant recipient. Some T cells may be provided by the graft donor. This specimen consisted of a blood sample, obtained at baseline and on approximately day 120 from a kidney transplant recipient. The rearrangement joins TRBV7-6 to TRBJ2-2, with 9 bases that match TRBD2. The CDR3 coding sequence is TGTGCCAGCAGCCGATCTAGCGGGACGAACACCGGGGAGCTGTTTTTT. Its protein is CASSRSSGTNTGELFF.